This record looks at one TCR beta chain sequence and its context. Antigen unknown. All patients relapsed after autologous stem cell transplantation, and brentuximab vedotin exposure varied. Best overall response was complete response, partial response or progressive disease in these relapsed/refractory classical Hodgkin lymphoma patients. Germline CDR1 and CDR2: SGHAT and FQNNGV. V was cut by 1 base and J by 7 bases, with 11 bases left in between. The CDR3 extends over 13 amino acids. The data are from a study of PD-1 blockade in classical Hodgkin lymphoma. Study context: Patients were infused with nivolumab 3 mg/kg every 2 weeks.

Libraries were prepared by immunoSEQ multiplex PCR; TCRdb keeps only in-frame clonotypes and omits some of them. The sample consists of nearly 25,000 clones, approximately 80% of them appearing once. Overall study findings and caveats: As was reported, newly diagnosed patients showed lower baseline TCR diversity than healthy donors did. By C4D1, diversity of CD4+ TCRs had risen significantly, whereas that of CD8+ TCRs had not.

J is TRBJ2-7 and V is TRBV11-2; D not resolved. This TCR was sampled from a human donor with classical Hodgkin lymphoma. Here the sequenced sample was peripheral blood mononuclear cells (PBMCs), taken at baseline. CDR3 protein: CASSLGPVGEQYF. The CDR3, as DNA: TGTGCCAGCAGCTTAGGCCCCGTGGGAGAGCAGTACTTC. The variable domain in full, completed from reference TRBV11-2 and TRBJ2-7, reads EAGVAQSPRYKIIEKRQSVAFWCNPISGHATLYWYQQILGQGPKLLIQFQNNGVVDDSQLPKDRFSAERLKGVDSTLKIQPAKLEDSAVYLCASSLGPVGEQYFGPGTRLTVT.